Listed below are T cell receptor beta chains from one sample, sequenced in a study of T cells in Graves' hyperthyroidism and ophthalmopathy. TCRdb called the multiplex PCR reads again in MiXCR, with one record for every CDR3 protein. The sample lists a few hundred thousand distinct CDR3 sequences, roughly 15% occurring once. The specimen was blood. The receptors were gathered from a woman in her sixties with Graves' ophthalmopathy. Each CDR3 is given with its conserved first and last residue. A D gene is named only where the DNA matches it firmly. Only part of the rows carry a size: once, few, many, or a class if the clone is expanded.

d_gene: TRBD2
v_gene: TRBV11-2
abundance: NA
j_gene: TRBJ2-1
CDR3nt: TGTGCCAGCAGCTTCCCGGGACTAGCGGGTCTAAATGAGCAGTTCTTC
CDR3aa: CASSFPGLAGLNEQFF

d_gene: NA
v_gene: TRBV28
abundance: many
j_gene: TRBJ1-2
CDR3nt: TGTGCCAGCAGTTTAAGGGGACCCGCCGCCCCTAACTATGGCTACACCTTC
CDR3aa: CASSLRGPAAPNYGYTF

d_gene: NA
v_gene: TRBV28
abundance: NA
j_gene: TRBJ1-6
CDR3nt: TGTGCCAGCAGTTTTTGGAGCTCCTATAATTCACCCCTCCACTTT
CDR3aa: CASSFWSSYNSPLHF

d_gene: NA
v_gene: TRBV5-1
abundance: many
j_gene: TRBJ1-1
CDR3nt: TGCGCCAGCACCTGGTGGGGGCTCGGGACTGAAGCTTTCTTT
CDR3aa: CASTWWGLGTEAFF

d_gene: NA
v_gene: TRBV20-1
abundance: few
j_gene: TRBJ1-5
CDR3nt: TGCAGTGCTCTGGACCTGAGCAATCAGCCCCAGCATTTT
CDR3aa: CSALDLSNQPQHF

d_gene: NA
v_gene: TRBV11-2
abundance: many
j_gene: TRBJ1-1
CDR3nt: TGTGCCAGCAGCTTAGTTGCTGAAGCTTTCTTT
CDR3aa: CASSLVAEAFF

d_gene: TRBD1
v_gene: TRBV28
abundance: many
j_gene: TRBJ1-2
CDR3nt: TGTGCCAGCACGCCGCCTTGGGACAGGGGTGGCTATGGCTACACCTTC
CDR3aa: CASTPPWDRGGYGYTF

d_gene: TRBD2
v_gene: TRBV15
abundance: many
j_gene: TRBJ2-5
CDR3nt: TGTGCCACCAGCACATCGGCGCGGGGACTACCGGACCAAGAGACCCAGTACTTC
CDR3aa: CATSTSARGLPDQETQYF

d_gene: TRBD1
v_gene: TRBV2
abundance: many
j_gene: TRBJ1-5
CDR3nt: TGTGCCAGCAGTGAAAGAGGGCAGGGGGATCAGCCCCAGCATTTT
CDR3aa: CASSERGQGDQPQHF

d_gene: TRBD1
v_gene: TRBV3-1
abundance: many
j_gene: TRBJ1-1
CDR3nt: TGTGCCAGCAGGCGACAGGGATCGAACACTGAAGCTTTCTTT
CDR3aa: CASRRQGSNTEAFF

d_gene: NA
v_gene: TRBV18
abundance: many
j_gene: TRBJ2-6
CDR3nt: TGTGCCAGCTCACCACGGGGGGCTGGGGCCAACGTCCTGACTTTC
CDR3aa: CASSPRGAGANVLTF

d_gene: TRBD1
v_gene: TRBV7-9
abundance: many
j_gene: TRBJ2-5
CDR3nt: TGTGCCAGCAGCTCCCTGGACAGGGCACAGTACTTC
CDR3aa: CASSSLDRAQYF

d_gene: NA
v_gene: TRBV24-1
abundance: NA
j_gene: TRBJ2-2
CDR3nt: TGTGCCACCAGTGATCCTCTGACCGGTGCGAACACCGGGGAGCTGTTTTTT
CDR3aa: CATSDPLTGANTGELFF

d_gene: TRBD1
v_gene: TRBV24-1
abundance: NA
j_gene: TRBJ2-1
CDR3nt: TGTGCCACCAGTGATCGGACAGGGGGGTACTACAATGAGCAGTTCTTC
CDR3aa: CATSDRTGGYYNEQFF

d_gene: NA
v_gene: TRBV7-9
abundance: many
j_gene: TRBJ1-1
CDR3nt: TGTGCCAGCAGCTCCCCCAGATGGGGGGCGAGCACTGAAGCTTTCTTT
CDR3aa: CASSSPRWGASTEAFF

d_gene: NA
v_gene: TRBV5-1
abundance: few
j_gene: TRBJ2-7
CDR3nt: TGCGCCAGCAGCTTGGGAGCTAAGGGACGGTCCTACGAGCAGTACTTC
CDR3aa: CASSLGAKGRSYEQYF

d_gene: NA
v_gene: TRBV10-1
abundance: few
j_gene: TRBJ2-7
CDR3nt: TGCGCCAGCAGTGAGTCCGGGAAGGCCGAGCAGTACTTC
CDR3aa: CASSESGKAEQYF

d_gene: TRBD1
v_gene: TRBV28
abundance: many
j_gene: TRBJ2-7
CDR3nt: TGTGCCAGCAGTTTATTTTCGACAGGGAAGTACGAGCAGTACTTC
CDR3aa: CASSLFSTGKYEQYF

d_gene: TRBD2
v_gene: TRBV25-1
abundance: few
j_gene: TRBJ2-1
CDR3nt: TGTGCCAGCCAGACTAGCGGGAGACACAATGAGCAGTTCTTC
CDR3aa: CASQTSGRHNEQFF

d_gene: TRBD1
v_gene: TRBV6-2/TRBV6-3
abundance: NA
j_gene: TRBJ2-7
CDR3nt: TGTGCCAGCAGTCCGGACAGGGGTTATGTCTACGAGCAGTACTTC
CDR3aa: CASSPDRGYVYEQYF

d_gene: NA
v_gene: TRBV25-1
abundance: NA
j_gene: TRBJ2-1
CDR3nt: TGTGCCAGCAGGGGCGAGCTTCGATACAATGAGCAGTTCTTC
CDR3aa: CASRGELRYNEQFF

d_gene: NA
v_gene: TRBV5-1
abundance: once
j_gene: TRBJ2-5
CDR3nt: TGCGCCAGCAGTCATATAGACCGGGCACCTTCAGGGGAGACCCAGTACTTC
CDR3aa: CASSHIDRAPSGETQYF

d_gene: NA
v_gene: TRBV7-9
abundance: many
j_gene: TRBJ2-3
CDR3nt: TGTGCCAGCCGTAGCAAAGATACGCAGTATTTT
CDR3aa: CASRSKDTQYF

d_gene: NA
v_gene: TRBV7-9
abundance: NA
j_gene: TRBJ2-1
CDR3nt: TGTGCCAGCAGCTTGGGGGAGTACTACAATGAGCAGTTCTTC
CDR3aa: CASSLGEYYNEQFF

d_gene: NA
v_gene: TRBV7-9
abundance: many
j_gene: TRBJ1-1
CDR3nt: TGTGCCAGCAGCTTAGAAGGGGGGACTGAAGCTTTCTTT
CDR3aa: CASSLEGGTEAFF

d_gene: NA
v_gene: TRBV27
abundance: many
j_gene: TRBJ2-3
CDR3nt: TGTGCCAGCAGTTTCGGCGGGAGCACAGATACGCAGTATTTT
CDR3aa: CASSFGGSTDTQYF

d_gene: NA
v_gene: TRBV27
abundance: few
j_gene: TRBJ1-6
CDR3nt: TGTGCCAGCAGTTTACGAGGGGTTAATTCACCCCTCCACTTT
CDR3aa: CASSLRGVNSPLHF

d_gene: NA
v_gene: TRBV9
abundance: few
j_gene: TRBJ2-1
CDR3nt: TGTGCCAGCAGCGTAGAGGGGGGGTTTGGAGGGAACTACAATGAGCAGTTCTTC
CDR3aa: CASSVEGGFGGNYNEQFF

d_gene: NA
v_gene: TRBV28
abundance: many
j_gene: TRBJ1-4
CDR3nt: TGTGCCAGCAGTTTATTGGGACGTCGGATACGGGCAACTAATGAAAAACTGTTTTTT
CDR3aa: CASSLLGRRIRATNEKLFF

d_gene: TRBD1
v_gene: TRBV14
abundance: NA
j_gene: TRBJ2-1
CDR3nt: TGTGCCAGCACCGCTGACAGGGGGATTGGAGTTGAGCAGTTCTTC
CDR3aa: CASTADRGIGVEQFF

d_gene: NA
v_gene: TRBV28
abundance: many
j_gene: TRBJ2-7
CDR3nt: TGTGCCAGCAGTCGGCAGTCCTACGAGCAGTACTTC
CDR3aa: CASSRQSYEQYF

d_gene: NA
v_gene: TRBV25-1
abundance: few
j_gene: TRBJ2-7
CDR3nt: TGTGCCAGCAGTGAATACTCAGGGAAGGACGAGCAGTACTTC
CDR3aa: CASSEYSGKDEQYF

d_gene: TRBD1
v_gene: TRBV18
abundance: NA
j_gene: TRBJ1-4
CDR3nt: TGTGCCAGCTCGTTACAGGGGGAAGATGAAAAACTGTTTTTT
CDR3aa: CASSLQGEDEKLFF

d_gene: NA
v_gene: TRBV24-1
abundance: NA
j_gene: TRBJ2-4
CDR3nt: TGTGCCACCAGTGATTTGCGACGGGGGATTCAGTACTTC
CDR3aa: CATSDLRRGIQYF

d_gene: TRBD2
v_gene: TRBV6-2/TRBV6-3
abundance: many
j_gene: TRBJ2-1
CDR3nt: TGTGCCAGCAGTCTAGCGGGGCTATACAATGAGCAGTTCTTC
CDR3aa: CASSLAGLYNEQFF

d_gene: TRBD1
v_gene: TRBV3-1
abundance: many
j_gene: TRBJ2-5
CDR3nt: TGTGCCAGCAGCCGCCGGGACAGGGGTGAGACCCAGTACTTC
CDR3aa: CASSRRDRGETQYF

d_gene: TRBD2
v_gene: TRBV28
abundance: many
j_gene: TRBJ2-1
CDR3nt: TGTGCCAGCAGTCGGACTAGCGGGAGGGGTGAGCAGTTCTTC
CDR3aa: CASSRTSGRGEQFF

d_gene: TRBD2
v_gene: TRBV12-3/TRBV12-4
abundance: NA
j_gene: TRBJ2-5
CDR3nt: TGTGCCAGCAGACTCGGGGGGGGCCGGCAAGAGACCCAGTACTTC
CDR3aa: CASRLGGGRQETQYF

d_gene: NA
v_gene: TRBV14
abundance: many
j_gene: TRBJ1-5
CDR3nt: TGTGCCAGCAGCCCGGGAGGACATCAGCCCCAGCATTTT
CDR3aa: CASSPGGHQPQHF

d_gene: NA
v_gene: TRBV28
abundance: many
j_gene: TRBJ2-7
CDR3nt: TGTGCCAGCAGTTTCGTGGCGTACGAGCAGTACTTC
CDR3aa: CASSFVAYEQYF

d_gene: NA
v_gene: TRBV29-1
abundance: NA
j_gene: TRBJ2-5
CDR3nt: TGCAGCGTGGATGGGACCTTTTCTAAAGAGACCCAGTACTTC
CDR3aa: CSVDGTFSKETQYF

d_gene: TRBD1
v_gene: TRBV7-9
abundance: NA
j_gene: TRBJ2-1
CDR3nt: TGTGCCTGCAGCTTGGTTACAGGGGGCTGGAATGAGCAGTTCTTC
CDR3aa: CACSLVTGGWNEQFF

d_gene: TRBD2
v_gene: TRBV7-8
abundance: many
j_gene: TRBJ2-3
CDR3nt: TGTGCCAGCAGGATCCTAGCGGGAGGCACAGATACGCAGTATTTT
CDR3aa: CASRILAGGTDTQYF

d_gene: NA
v_gene: TRBV7-8
abundance: many
j_gene: TRBJ2-7
CDR3nt: TGTGCCAGCAGCCCTCACGACACCCGGGACTGGAAATACGAGCAGTACTTC
CDR3aa: CASSPHDTRDWKYEQYF

d_gene: TRBD2
v_gene: TRBV7-9
abundance: many
j_gene: TRBJ2-7
CDR3nt: TGTGCCAGCAGCCCCCAGGGGACTAGCGGGAGCAGCGAGCAGTACTTC
CDR3aa: CASSPQGTSGSSEQYF

d_gene: TRBD2
v_gene: TRBV6-6
abundance: NA
j_gene: TRBJ2-1
CDR3nt: TGTGCCAGCAGTTACTCGTCGGGAGGCTACAATGAGCAGTTCTTC
CDR3aa: CASSYSSGGYNEQFF

d_gene: TRBD2
v_gene: TRBV30
abundance: NA
j_gene: TRBJ2-7
CDR3nt: TGTGCCTGGAGTACTAGGGGACTAGCGGGAGGAGACGAGCAGTACTTC
CDR3aa: CAWSTRGLAGGDEQYF

d_gene: NA
v_gene: TRBV28
abundance: few
j_gene: TRBJ1-2
CDR3nt: TGTGCCAGCACTTGGGACCGCGACTATGGCTACACCTTC
CDR3aa: CASTWDRDYGYTF

d_gene: NA
v_gene: TRBV7-3
abundance: NA
j_gene: TRBJ1-5
CDR3nt: TGTGCCAGCAGCTTGGGCTACAATCAGCCCCAGCATTTT
CDR3aa: CASSLGYNQPQHF

d_gene: NA
v_gene: TRBV29-1
abundance: NA
j_gene: TRBJ2-5
CDR3nt: TGCAGCGTTGGGCTAGGGTGGGGGCGCGGGGAGACCAAGTACTTC
CDR3aa: CSVGLGWGRGETKYF

d_gene: NA
v_gene: TRBV11-2
abundance: many
j_gene: TRBJ2-1
CDR3nt: TGTGCCAGCAGCTTATTGGGGGGAGCGTCCTACAATGAGCAGTTCTTC
CDR3aa: CASSLLGGASYNEQFF

d_gene: NA
v_gene: TRBV3-1
abundance: many
j_gene: TRBJ1-1
CDR3nt: TGTGCCAGCAGTTCTTGGAACACTGAAGCTTTCTTT
CDR3aa: CASSSWNTEAFF

d_gene: TRBD2
v_gene: TRBV2
abundance: many
j_gene: TRBJ2-7
CDR3nt: TGTGCCAGCAGACCCAGCATACTAGCGGAGGGTTACGAGCAGTACTTC
CDR3aa: CASRPSILAEGYEQYF

d_gene: TRBD1
v_gene: TRBV5-6
abundance: NA
j_gene: TRBJ1-2
CDR3nt: TGTGCCAGCCAAAAGACAGGGGGGATCGGAGCTAACTATGGCTACACCTTC
CDR3aa: CASQKTGGIGANYGYTF